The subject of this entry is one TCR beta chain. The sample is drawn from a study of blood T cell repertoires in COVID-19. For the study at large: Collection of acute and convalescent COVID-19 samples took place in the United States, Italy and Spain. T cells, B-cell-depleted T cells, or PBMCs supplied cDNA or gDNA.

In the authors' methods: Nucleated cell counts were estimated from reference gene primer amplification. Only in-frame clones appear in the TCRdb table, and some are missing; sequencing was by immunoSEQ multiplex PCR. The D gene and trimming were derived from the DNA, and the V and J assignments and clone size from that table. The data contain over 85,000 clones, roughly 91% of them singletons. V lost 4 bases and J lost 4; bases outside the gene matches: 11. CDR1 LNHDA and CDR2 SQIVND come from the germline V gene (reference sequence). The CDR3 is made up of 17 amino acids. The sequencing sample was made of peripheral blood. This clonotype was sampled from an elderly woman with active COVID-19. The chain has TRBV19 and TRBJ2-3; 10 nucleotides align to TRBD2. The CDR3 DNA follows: TGTGCCAGTAGTAAGGTTCCTAGCGGGAGAGGCGCAGATACGCAGTATTTT. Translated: CASSKVPSGRGADTQYF.